This T cell receptor beta chain was obtained from a study of PD-1 blockade in classical Hodgkin lymphoma (dated by TCRdb to the early 2020s). Background on the whole study: Nivolumab dosing was 3 mg/kg intravenously every 2 weeks, continuing until either disease progression or unacceptable toxicity. The study used TCR beta sequencing and CyTOF to define a peripheral blood immune signature of response to PD-1 blockade in classical Hodgkin lymphoma.

With regard to this clone: The antigen this receptor binds is unknown. No much larger clone is present one base from it, and per-base qualities are unavailable.

General study outcomes and caveats: Trial patients achieving complete response had baseline diversity similar to newly diagnosed patients, whereas partial responders and progressors had significantly lower diversity. Baseline TCR diversity was reported to be lower in newly diagnosed patients than in healthy donors and to be lower still in relapsed/refractory patients. Lower diversity was seen in patients whose nivolumab began less than 1 year after ASCT, and these patients were left out of later analyses so that immune reconstitution would not confound the results. A significant rise by C4D1 was seen in CD4+ but not CD8+ TCR diversity (p=0.0027 vs p=0.16), with the rise being most apparent in complete responders (p=0.02). The study covered only a single clinical trial cohort, and the causes of the repertoire differences, possibly disease activity or prior therapy, were still not defined.

The time point label on this specimen signifies: cycle 2 day 1 (C2D1) of nivolumab. Relapse after autologous stem cell transplantation had occurred in all trial patients, and cohorts A, B and C were distinguished by prior brentuximab vedotin exposure. The trial cohort was composed of around 60 patients with relapsed/refractory classical Hodgkin lymphoma, for whom complete response, partial response or progressive disease was recorded as best overall response. Single-agent nivolumab was administered to trial patients in the multi-cohort phase II CheckMate 205 trial. An independent review committee assessed best overall response using the 2007 International Working Group response criteria. Trial PBMCs were collected immediately before nivolumab initiation (C1D1) and during therapy at cycle 2 day 1 and cycle 4 day 1. Peripheral blood was collected in 8 mL Vacutainer Cell Preparation Tubes, from which PBMCs were isolated by centrifugation and then cryopreserved.

Genomic DNA was isolated using the Qiagen DNeasy kit from unsorted PBMCs as well as from negatively selected CD4+ and CD8+ fractions. Using primers that anneal to V and J segments, immunoSEQ multiplex PCR amplified the TCR beta CDR3 regions. A synthetic immune receptor repertoire was used to minimize amplification bias, and any residual bias was removed computationally once sequencing was done. The original pipeline was this. Repertoire diversity was quantified as the Shannon entropy index using custom Python scripts. The unsorted, CD4+ and CD8+ repertoires were each analyzed separately, with the exception of combined analyses, where CD4+ and CD8+ sequences were merged in silico. A clone was considered expanded if an increase in frequency of at least 2-fold after treatment relative to C1D1 was found, and a pseudocount of 0.5 was applied to clones undetected at baseline. Clones with 0 or 1 copy at C1D1 were classified as singleton clones, and clones with 2 or more copies were classified as non-singleton clones. Clones expanded in unsorted samples were labelled as CD4+, CD8+ or unknown by matching protein sequences in sorted samples from the same patient. Diversity changes from C1D1 to C4D1 were tested in paired samples using Wilcoxon tests. This is the immuneACCESS table as TCRdb keeps it, with only in-frame sequences that have V and J called. A part of the clones is gone; compared with another copy, unresolved V genes explain less than half, and the rest is unexplained. V, J and clone size derive from that table, while D and trimming were established from the DNA sequence. This sample lists about 54,000 clones; around 93% were detected once. The top ten constitute about 10% of the sample.

The material sequenced was peripheral blood mononuclear cells (PBMCs), taken before the second cycle of nivolumab. The TCR was taken from a human donor with classical Hodgkin lymphoma.

The CDR3 protein sequence reads: CASSWGPSSYEQYF. The DNA reads as follows: TGTGCCAGCAGTTGGGGCCCGAGCTCCTACGAGCAGTACTTC. The chain is made from TRBV27 and TRBJ2-7, with TRBD1 as a weak D call on 5 bases. CDR1 is given as MNHEY and CDR2 as SMNVEV, both from the germline V gene (reference sequence). V is clipped by 4 bases and J by 0 bases, and the sequence between their germline boundaries is 10 bases long. From the cysteine through the phenylalanine, the CDR3 covers 14 amino acids. Solely the CDR3 DNA is kept, with 42 bases framed from the first base.